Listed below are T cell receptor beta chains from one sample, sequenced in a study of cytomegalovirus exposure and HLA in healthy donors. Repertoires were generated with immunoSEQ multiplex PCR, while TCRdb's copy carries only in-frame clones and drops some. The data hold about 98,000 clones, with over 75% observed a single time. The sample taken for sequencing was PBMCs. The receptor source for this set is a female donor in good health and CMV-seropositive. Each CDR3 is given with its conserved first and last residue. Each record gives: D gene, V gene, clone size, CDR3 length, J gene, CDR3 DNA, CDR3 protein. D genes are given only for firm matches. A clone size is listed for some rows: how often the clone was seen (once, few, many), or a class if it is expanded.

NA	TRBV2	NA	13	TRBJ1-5	TGTGCCAGCAGTTCCCAGGGAAATCAGCCCCAGCATTTT	CASSSQGNQPQHF
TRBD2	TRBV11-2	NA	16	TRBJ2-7	TGTGCCAGCAGCTTAGTGCGACGGGGAGGGTCCTACGAGCAGTACTTC	CASSLVRRGGSYEQYF
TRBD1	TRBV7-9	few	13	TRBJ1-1	TGTGCCAGTAAGCAGGGGGCTGACACTGAAGCTTTCTTT	CASKQGADTEAFF
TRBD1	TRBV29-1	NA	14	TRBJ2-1	TGCAGCGCCCCGACAGGGATGGCCTACAATGAGCAGTTCTTC	CSAPTGMAYNEQFF
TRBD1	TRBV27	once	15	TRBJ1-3	TGTGCCAGCAGTGAACGGGACAGCTCTGGAAACACCATATATTTT	CASSERDSSGNTIYF
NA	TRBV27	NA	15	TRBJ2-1	TGTGCCAGCAGTTTTTTAACGGTTTCCTACAATGAGCAGTTCTTC	CASSFLTVSYNEQFF
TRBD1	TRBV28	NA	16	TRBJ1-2	TGTGCCAGCAGTTTAGGGGACAGGGCCTCCCTCTATGGCTACACCTTC	CASSLGDRASLYGYTF
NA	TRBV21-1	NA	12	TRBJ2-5	TGTGCCAGCACCGACAGGGGAGAGACCCAGTACTTC	CASTDRGETQYF
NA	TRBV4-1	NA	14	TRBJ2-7	TGCGCCAGCAGCCAGGGGCAGGGGTACTACGAGCAGTACTTC	CASSQGQGYYEQYF
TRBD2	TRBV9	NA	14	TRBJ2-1	TGTGCCAGCAGCGGTAGCGGGAGTTCCGATGAGCAGTTCTTC	CASSGSGSSDEQFF
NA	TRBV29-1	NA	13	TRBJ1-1	TGCAGCGTAGCTCACAGGACAAACACTGAAGCTTTCTTT	CSVAHRTNTEAFF